This TCR beta chain is drawn from a study of T cells in Graves' hyperthyroidism and ophthalmopathy. RNA transcripts gave rise to amplified TCR beta CDR3 regions. The HTBI primer set was used in a first-round RT-PCR of the TCR CDR3. TCRdb re-called the multiplex PCR reads with MiXCR, one entry per CDR3 protein. The table has about 580,000 distinct CDR3 sequences, roughly 46% seen once. A word on this clonotype: This clone may be a read error of a much larger clone one base away.

Per germline, CDR1 MNHEY and CDR2 SVGEGT. The length of the CDR3 is 15 residues. J was trimmed by 9 bases and V by 6 bases; bases with no gene match: 12. Diagnoses used clinical symptoms, serum thyroxine and TRAb, thyroid ultrasound and orbital computed tomography. The chain joins TRBV6-2 or TRBV6-3 to TRBJ2-2; TRBD1 agrees at 8 bases. The receptor was derived from a woman in her late teens or twenties with Graves' hyperthyroidism. Sequenced: peripheral blood or thyroid tissue (not recorded which). The DNA of the CDR3 is TGTGCCAGCAGCTTGGACAGGGAGTTGTCCAGGGAGCTGTTTTTT. Translated, it gives CASSLDRELSRELFF.